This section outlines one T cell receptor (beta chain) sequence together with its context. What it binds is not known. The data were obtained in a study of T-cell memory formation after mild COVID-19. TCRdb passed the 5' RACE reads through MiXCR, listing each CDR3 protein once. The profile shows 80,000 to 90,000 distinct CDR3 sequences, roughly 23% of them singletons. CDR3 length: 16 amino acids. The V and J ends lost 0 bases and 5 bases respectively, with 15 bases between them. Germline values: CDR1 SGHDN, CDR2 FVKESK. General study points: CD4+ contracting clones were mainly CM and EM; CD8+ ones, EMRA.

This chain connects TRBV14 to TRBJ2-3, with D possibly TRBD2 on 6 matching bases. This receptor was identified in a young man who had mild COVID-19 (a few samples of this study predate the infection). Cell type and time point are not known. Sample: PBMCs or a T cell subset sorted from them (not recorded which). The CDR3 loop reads CASSQDAQVGGDTQYF. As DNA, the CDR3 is TGTGCCAGCAGCCAAGATGCGCAGGTGGGGGGAGATACGCAGTATTTT.